This is a list of T cell receptor beta chains from one sample in a study of CD8 T cells in ankylosing spondylitis. TCRdb redid the calling of the 5' RACE reads with MiXCR, one entry per CDR3 protein. The sample gives around 540,000 distinct CDR3 sequences, over 9.5% of which show up once; around 6.8% is in the top ten. The sample consisted of blood, either unsorted or a sorted T cell fraction (not recorded which). The receptor set was obtained from a male donor with ankylosing spondylitis. Both conserved end residues are part of each CDR3. A D gene is named only where the DNA matches it firmly. Where a row states a size, it is once, few, many or the class of an expanded clone; other rows omit it.

TGTGCCAGCAGCTTTCCCCTGAACCGGCACGGCTACACCTTC,CASSFPLNRHGYTF,TRBJ1-2,TRBV5-5,-,few
TGTGCCAGCTCACCACTGGCGCGGGGGGAGGAAACTGAAGCTTTCTTT,CASSPLARGEETEAFF,TRBJ1-1,TRBV18,-,few
TGTGCCAGCAGCCCCCCGGGGTCGGCCTACAATGAGCAGTTCTTC,CASSPPGSAYNEQFF,TRBJ2-1,TRBV11-2,-,-
TGTGCCAGCAGCTTGCCTGGAAGAGATACGCAGTATTTT,CASSLPGRDTQYF,TRBJ2-3,TRBV5-6,-,many
TGCAGTGCTAGAGATAGCGGGATAAGCTCAGATACGCAGTATTTT,CSARDSGISSDTQYF,TRBJ2-3,TRBV20-1,TRBD2,few
TGTGCCAGCAGAGAATCGGGGCTAGCGACCTACGAGCAGTACTTC,CASRESGLATYEQYF,TRBJ2-7,TRBV12-3/TRBV12-4,-,many
TGTGCCAGCAGCACAGGAGGCACCGGGGAGCTGTTTTTT,CASSTGGTGELFF,TRBJ2-2,TRBV5-4,-,-
TGTGCCAGCAGTGAATGGTCCAGCGGAACCTACAATGAGCAGTTCTTC,CASSEWSSGTYNEQFF,TRBJ2-1,TRBV25-1,-,-
TGTGCCATCAGTGAATTACAGCATCTTGGCTACACCTTC,CAISELQHLGYTF,TRBJ1-2,TRBV10-3,-,once
TGTGCCAGCAGTGGGGCCAGCACAGATACGCAGTATTTT,CASSGASTDTQYF,TRBJ2-3,TRBV12-3/TRBV12-4,-,-
TGTGCCAGTAGTGCAGACAGGACCATCTATGGCTACACCTTC,CASSADRTIYGYTF,TRBJ1-2,TRBV19,-,-
TGCGCCAGCAGTGAGTTTGACAGGGGAAGGCCTGAAGCTTTCTTT,CASSEFDRGRPEAFF,TRBJ1-1,TRBV10-1,TRBD1,many